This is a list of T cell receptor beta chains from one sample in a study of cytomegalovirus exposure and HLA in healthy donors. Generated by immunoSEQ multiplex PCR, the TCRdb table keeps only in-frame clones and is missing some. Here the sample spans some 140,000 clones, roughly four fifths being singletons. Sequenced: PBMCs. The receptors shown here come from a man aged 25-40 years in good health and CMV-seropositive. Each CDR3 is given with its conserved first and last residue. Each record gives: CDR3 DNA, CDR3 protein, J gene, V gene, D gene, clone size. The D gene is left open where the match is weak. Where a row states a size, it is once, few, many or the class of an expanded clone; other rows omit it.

CDR3 DNA: TGTGCCAGCAGCTTTGTAACAGACTATGGCTACACCTTC
CDR3 protein: CASSFVTDYGYTF
J gene: TRBJ1-2
V gene: TRBV5-5
D gene: NA
clone size: NA

CDR3 DNA: TGCGCCAGCAGCCAAGGGACAGGGCAAGAGGAGCAGTACTTC
CDR3 protein: CASSQGTGQEEQYF
J gene: TRBJ2-7
V gene: TRBV4-3
D gene: TRBD1
clone size: NA

CDR3 DNA: TGCGCCAGCAGCTCGCTACAGGGGGGGAAGGGATACGAGCAGTACTTC
CDR3 protein: CASSSLQGGKGYEQYF
J gene: TRBJ2-7
V gene: TRBV5-1
D gene: NA
clone size: many

CDR3 DNA: TGTGCCAGCAGCATTGGGACAGGGGATTACGGCTATGGCTACACCTTC
CDR3 protein: CASSIGTGDYGYGYTF
J gene: TRBJ1-2
V gene: TRBV7-9
D gene: TRBD1
clone size: NA

CDR3 DNA: TGTGCCAGCAGTGTAGCGGAGCATGAGCAGTTCTTC
CDR3 protein: CASSVAEHEQFF
J gene: TRBJ2-1
V gene: TRBV2
D gene: NA
clone size: NA

CDR3 DNA: TGTGCCAGCAGAGGGAGTGGCCACGAGCAGTACTTC
CDR3 protein: CASRGSGHEQYF
J gene: TRBJ2-7
V gene: TRBV2
D gene: NA
clone size: NA

CDR3 DNA: TGTGCCAGCAGTCTGGGGGCGGAAACTAATGAAAAACTGTTTTTT
CDR3 protein: CASSLGAETNEKLFF
J gene: TRBJ1-4
V gene: TRBV5-4
D gene: NA
clone size: NA

CDR3 DNA: TGTGCCAGCAGCCCTAGGAGAATTGGGGAGCTGTTTTTT
CDR3 protein: CASSPRRIGELFF
J gene: TRBJ2-2
V gene: TRBV9
D gene: NA
clone size: NA

CDR3 DNA: TGTGCCAGCAGTGCCGGACTCGGAGAGACCCAGTACTTC
CDR3 protein: CASSAGLGETQYF
J gene: TRBJ2-5
V gene: TRBV6-4
D gene: NA
clone size: NA

CDR3 DNA: TGTGCCTGGAGTCTCCAGGGGGATCAGCCCCAGCATTTT
CDR3 protein: CAWSLQGDQPQHF
J gene: TRBJ1-5
V gene: TRBV30
D gene: TRBD1
clone size: NA

CDR3 DNA: TGCGCCAGCAGGGGCGGACAGGGGCTGAGCTCCTACAATGAGCAGTTCTTC
CDR3 protein: CASRGGQGLSSYNEQFF
J gene: TRBJ2-1
V gene: TRBV5-1
D gene: TRBD1
clone size: NA

CDR3 DNA: TGTGCCAGCAGCTTATTACCCTCTAACCCCTACGAGCAGTACTTC
CDR3 protein: CASSLLPSNPYEQYF
J gene: TRBJ2-7
V gene: TRBV7-3
D gene: NA
clone size: NA

CDR3 DNA: TGTGCCAGCAGCTCCAGACAGGGGGTTTATTCACCCCTCCACTTT
CDR3 protein: CASSSRQGVYSPLHF
J gene: TRBJ1-6
V gene: TRBV11-2
D gene: TRBD1
clone size: NA

CDR3 DNA: TGTGCCAGCATTCGGTCTTCCGGCACAGATACGCAGTATTTT
CDR3 protein: CASIRSSGTDTQYF
J gene: TRBJ2-3
V gene: TRBV2
D gene: NA
clone size: NA

CDR3 DNA: TGTGCCAGCAGTTTTGGGGGACCGACAGGTCCACTCTATGGCTACACCTTC
CDR3 protein: CASSFGGPTGPLYGYTF
J gene: TRBJ1-2
V gene: TRBV28
D gene: NA
clone size: NA

CDR3 DNA: TGTGCCAGCAGCTTAGCGAGTCCCTACGAGCAGTACTTC
CDR3 protein: CASSLASPYEQYF
J gene: TRBJ2-7
V gene: TRBV7-8
D gene: NA
clone size: few

CDR3 DNA: TGTGCCAGCAGCACTCGGGACAGGTCCACTGAAGCTTTCTTT
CDR3 protein: CASSTRDRSTEAFF
J gene: TRBJ1-1
V gene: TRBV7-3
D gene: TRBD1
clone size: NA

CDR3 DNA: TGTGCCAGCAGCCGGGACACCCGGCAGTACTTC
CDR3 protein: CASSRDTRQYF
J gene: TRBJ2-7
V gene: TRBV7-9
D gene: NA
clone size: NA